This T cell receptor beta chain was found in a study of T cells after yellow fever vaccination. Overall study findings and caveats: Reappearance after the booster was observed for most primary-vaccination clones (96% CD4, about 91% CD8). Only a minor proportion of clonotypes was detected across both CD4 and CD8 compartments.

The TCR cDNA carried a universal primer site and UMIs from 5'RACE template switching. TCRdb reprocessed the 5' RACE reads via MiXCR and lists one record per CDR3 protein. This table has around 350,000 distinct CDR3 sequences, 6.2% appearing once. As concerns this clonotype: The antigen is undetermined.

V lost 6 bases to trimming and J lost 0 bases; unmatched junction nucleotides: 10. The CDR3 is made up of 16 amino acids. CDR1 is WSHSY, CDR2 SAAADI, per germline. The sample here was PBMCs, taken 5 days after the yellow fever booster vaccination. The genes are TRBV10-2 and TRBJ2-7, with TRBD1 identical over 8 bases. The TCR sequence derives from a man aged 25-45 years who received the YFV17D yellow fever vaccine. CDR3 protein: CASSDPGQASSYEQYF. The CDR3 region has the DNA TGCGCCAGCAGCGACCCGGGACAGGCTAGCTCCTACGAGCAGTACTTC.